This TCR beta chain was sequenced for a study of tissue T cells after allogeneic stem cell transplantation. As to this clone: Its antigen remains unknown. Germline and genes here are mouse. Sequencing ends 1 residue short of the CDR3 end; the germline J gene provides the rest.

The V end lost 2 bases, the J end lost 0 bases, and 4 bases lay between the germline ends. Germline V gene data show CDR1 as KGHPV and CDR2 as FQNQEV (reference sequence). The CDR3 is 14 residues long. TCRdb keeps only in-frame clones here, not all; method: immunoSEQ multiplex PCR. The data show roughly 8,900 clones, with about half seen just once and 7.1% held by the top ten. Study-wide results and caveats: Within patients, tissue anatomy strongly shaped TCR repertoire composition. The patient cohort was small and clinically heterogeneous, with limited sampling depth.

Documented time point: mouse harvest day 7 after allogeneic transplant. Each mouse received 10^7 T-cell-depleted marrow cells plus 10^6 splenic CD5+ T cells by tail vein. Tissues came from B6→BALB/c major-mismatch GVHD mice at day 7 or 14. This receptor was obtained from a female BALB/c mouse given C57BL/6 T cells with graft-versus-host disease after an allogeneic hematopoietic cell transplant. Sequenced material: gut tissue. The chain links TRBV26 to TRBJ2-2; D call uncertain. Partial CDR3 DNA: TGTGCCAGCAGTCTGCGGTCAAACACCGGGCAGCTCTAC. Its translation: CASSLRSNTGQLY. The CDR3 as a whole reads CASSLRSNTGQLYF.